A single sample gave rise to the 23 T cell receptor beta chains below, sequenced in a study of blood T cell repertoires in COVID-19 (dated by TCRdb to between 2020 and 2021). Preparation of the library involved the immunoSEQ multiplex PCR assay. TCRdb stores this immuneACCESS table with in-frame sequences only. Part of the clones is absent; in the studies checked, under half of the shortfall reflects unresolved V genes, and no reason is known for the rest. For this sample the table gives fewer than 350,000 clones, of which approximately 86% were detected only once. The ten largest clonotypes hold roughly a tenth of the sample. Sequencing input: peripheral blood. These receptors were taken from a man aged 25 to 40 with COVID-19, enrolled during active disease.

The genes are TRBV7-9 and TRBJ1-3; tentative D call: TRBD1 (5 bases). V was cut by 2 bases and J by 4 bases, with 9 bases left in between. This CDR3 contains 14 residues. CDR1 is SEHNR, CDR2 FQNEAQ, per germline (reference sequence). The CDR3 spells CASSLRTSGNTIYF. CDR3 DNA: TGTGCCAGCAGCTTACGGACATCCGGAAACACCATATATTTT.

In its sample, this clone was seen once. The chain carries TRBV18 and TRBJ1-4; the D gene is possibly TRBD1 (6 bases). The germline V gene has CDR1 KGHSH and CDR2 LQKENI. The CDR3 contains 15 residues. Trimming pared 5 bases from V and 7 bases from J, leaving 17 bases between. CDR3 nucleotide sequence: TGTGCCAGCTCAATACAGGGAATGTCTAGTGAAAAACTGTTTTTT. Its translation: CASSIQGMSSEKLFF.

The V gene is TRBV18, the J gene TRBJ1-2; the D is unclear. V shed 0 bases and J shed 8 bases, with 16 bases lying between them. There are 15 residues in the CDR3. Germline lookup yields CDR1 KGHSH and CDR2 LQKENI. The CDR3 reads CASSPPEVGRRGYTF. The CDR3 coding sequence is TGTGCCAGCTCACCACCGGAAGTGGGGAGACGCGGCTACACCTTC. The complete variable domain, with remaining parts taken from reference TRBV18 and TRBJ1-2, reads NAGVMQNPRHLVRRRGQEARLRCSPMKGHSHVYWYRQLPEEGLKFMVYLQKENIIDESGMPKERFSAEFPKEGPSILRIQQVVRGDSAAYFCASSPPEVGRRGYTFGSGTRLTVV.

This rearrangement joins TRBV2 to TRBJ1-5; 10 bases align to TRBD1. V was clipped by 6 bases and J by 5 bases; unmatched bases: 10. The CDR3 extends over 16 amino acids. Germline V lookup: CDR1 SNHLY, CDR2 FYNNEI. The CDR3 reads CASRPTPGQGYQPQHF. The CDR3 DNA follows: TGTGCCAGCAGGCCGACCCCGGGACAGGGGTATCAGCCCCAGCATTTT.

Concerning this clone itself: One junction end does not reproduce the germline sequence, and a read error may be involved. The sample has other DNA sequences that encode this CDR3 too. This chain uses TRBV19 with TRBJ1-5; 7 bases map to TRBD1. Germline CDR1 and CDR2: LNHDA and SQIVND (reference sequence). The CDR3 has 15 amino acids. The CDR3 region has the DNA TGCGCCAGTAGTATCAGACAGGGATACAATCAGCCCCAGCATTTT. This encodes CASSIRQGYNQPQHF.

V and J are TRBV6-2 or TRBV6-3 and TRBJ1-1; TRBD1 aligns across 7 bases. Trimming removed 6 bases from V and 4 bases from J; junction bases left unmatched: 8. Germline V gene lookup returns CDR1 MNHEY and CDR2 SVGEGT. The CDR3 is made up of 14 amino acids. CDR3 in DNA: TGTGCCAGCAGCCCCGACAGGGTTGGCACTGAAGCTTTCTTT. Its protein is CASSPDRVGTEAFF.

This clone has just one count. V gene TRBV5-4 combines with J gene TRBJ2-6; TRBD1 matches at 7 bases. The CDR3 consists of 19 residues. Trimming took 4 bases from V and 0 from J; bases not matched to a gene: 13. Germline CDR1 SGHNT, CDR2 YYREEE (reference sequence). CDR3 in amino acids: CASSEPGQSPSSGANVLTF. The CDR3 coding sequence is TGTGCCAGCAGCGAACCGGGACAGAGCCCCTCCTCTGGGGCCAACGTCCTGACTTTC. Together with reference TRBV5-4 and TRBJ2-6, the CDR3 gives the full variable domain: ETGVTQSPTHLIKTRGQQVTLRCSSQSGHNTVSWYQQALGQGPQFIFQYYREEENGRGNFPPRFSGLQFPNYSSELNVNALELDDSALYLCASSEPGQSPSSGANVLTFGAGSRLTVL.

This clone was observed a single time. V usage is TRBV5-6 and J usage is TRBJ2-5, with D perhaps TRBD1 (6 bases). The CDR3 consists of 15 residues. Trimming shortened V by 2 bases and J by 4 bases, and 15 bases separated the two germline ends. The V gene's germline CDR1 is SGHDT and CDR2 YYEEEE. CDR3 coding DNA: TGTGCCAGCAGCTTTCTGTCAGGGGATAGAGAGACCCAGTACTTC. This sequence encodes CASSFLSGDRETQYF.

V is TRBV11-2 and J is TRBJ2-5; D remains ambiguous. CDR1 is SGHAT, CDR2 FQNNGV, per germline. The CDR3 sequence is 16 residues long. The V end was cut by 0 bases, the J end by 5 bases, with 16 bases between. This chain's CDR3 is CASSLDWSVRSETQYF. The CDR3 DNA follows: TGTGCCAGCAGCTTAGATTGGAGCGTCCGCTCGGAGACCCAGTACTTC.

CDR3 DNA sequence: TGTGCCACCAGCCCCAGAGATAGCGGGAAGGTAATCAATGAGCAGTTCTTC. It translates to CATSPRDSGKVINEQFF. The chain uses TRBV24-1 and TRBJ2-1, with TRBD2 matching over 8 bases. Germline V gene data show CDR1 as KGHDR and CDR2 as SFDVKD. Losses at the gene ends were 7 bases for V and 6 bases for J; bases not matched to a gene: 16. This CDR3 contains 17 residues.

The rearrangement uses TRBV28 and TRBJ2-7; 13 nucleotides align to TRBD2. CDR3 length equals 12 residues. Germline CDR1 MDHEN, CDR2 SYDVKM. The CDR3 sequence is CASRSTSGRAVV. Written as DNA, the CDR3 is TGTGCCAGCAGGTCTACTAGCGGGAGGGCGGTGGTC.

The genes are TRBV5-1 and TRBJ1-5; tentatively, D is TRBD1 (5 bases). This CDR3 spans 21 amino acids. Germline CDR1 is SGHRS and CDR2 is YFSETQ. Between the trimmed V and J ends, which lost 1 base and 0 bases, there was a span of 26 bases. The CDR3 is CASSLLGRGGSLRYSNQPQHF. CDR3 bases: TGCGCCAGCAGCTTGTTAGGACGCGGGGGTTCGCTTCGGTATAGCAATCAGCCCCAGCATTTT.

The rearrangement links TRBV7-2 to TRBJ2-7; D is unclear. Trimming removed 5 bases at V and 7 bases at J, with 21 bases between. This CDR3 comprises 15 residues. Germline CDR1 is SGHTA and CDR2 is FQGNSA. The DNA for the CDR3 is TGTGCCAGCAGCCCACCGACCCGTGGCGGCACGGAGCAGTACTTC. It codes for CASSPPTRGGTEQYF.

This chain uses TRBV9 with TRBJ2-1, with a tentative D call TRBD2 (7 bases). The V end was cut by 4 bases, the J end by 7 bases, with 21 bases between. The CDR3 runs 16 residues. Germline V lookup: CDR1 SGDLS, CDR2 YYNGEE. CDR3 bases: TGTGCCAGCAGCCCCCGGAGGGGGGGGCGAGGGAATGAGCAGTTCTTC. It specifies CASSPRRGGRGNEQFF.

The V gene is TRBV7-2, the J gene TRBJ2-5; TRBD1 matches 9 bases. The J segment lost 4 bases and the V segment lost 5 bases, leaving 5 bases of the junction unmatched. This CDR3 region has 14 residues. From germline, CDR1 is SGHTA and CDR2 FQGNSA. CDR3 amino acids: CASSQNRGPETQYF. The DNA of the CDR3 is TGTGCCAGCAGCCAAAACAGGGGGCCAGAGACCCAGTACTTC.

The rearrangement links TRBV11-2 to TRBJ2-5, with TRBD2 identical over 7 bases. J was trimmed by 2 bases and V by 5 bases; bases with no gene match: 11. Germline V gene sequence: CDR1 SGHAT, CDR2 FQNNGV. CDR3 length: 16 residues. Here the CDR3 DNA reads TGTGCCAGCAGCCCGACCCTGTTGCGGGGGCAAGAGACCCAGTACTTC. Translation: CASSPTLLRGQETQYF.

The rearrangement links TRBV7-9 to TRBJ2-2, with TRBD2 matching over 7 bases. V was clipped by 3 bases and J by 3 bases; unmatched bases: 7. Germline V gene lookup returns CDR1 SEHNR and CDR2 FQNEAQ (reference sequence). The CDR3 consists of 16 residues. The CDR3 nucleotides read TGTGCCAGCAGCTTGAGTAGCGGGCTATACACCGGGGAGCTGTTTTTT. This codes for CASSLSSGLYTGELFF.

V is TRBV7-3 and J is TRBJ2-1, with TRBD2 identical over 7 bases. CDR1 and CDR2 (germline): SGHTA, FQGTGA. The trim removed 3 bases at V and 8 bases at J, leaving 4 bases unmatched. This CDR3 spans 13 amino acids. The CDR3 sequence is CASSFGGTDEQFF. The DNA for the CDR3 is TGTGCCAGCAGCTTCGGGGGGACCGATGAGCAGTTCTTC.

Only one count was recorded for this clone. The J gene is TRBJ2-1, the V gene TRBV18, with 7 bases fitting TRBD2. CDR1 is KGHSH and CDR2 is LQKENI in the germline V gene. The V gene end was trimmed by 5 bases and the J gene end by 0 bases; junction bases not matched to a gene: 4. There are 15 residues in the CDR3. The CDR3 reads CASSMGRGSYNEQFF. CDR3 in DNA: TGTGCCAGCTCAATGGGGAGGGGCTCCTACAATGAGCAGTTCTTC.

CDR3 region: CAWSSAVGEQFF. CDR3 sequence (DNA): TGTGCCTGGAGTAGCGCAGTCGGTGAGCAGTTCTTC. The chain uses TRBV30 and TRBJ2-1, with D hard to call. Germline V gives CDR1 GTSNPN, CDR2 SVGIG (reference sequence). This CDR3 contains 12 residues. Deletions cut 2 bases from V and 9 bases from J, with 11 bases between.

This rearrangement joins TRBV10-3 to TRBJ1-5; possibly TRBD1 for D (5 bases). Looked up from germline, CDR1 is ENHRY and CDR2 is SYGVKD. V was shortened by 6 bases and J by 4 bases, with 16 bases between the two germline ends. The CDR3 is made up of 15 amino acids. The CDR3, as DNA: TGTGCCATCAGATTTTCGGGGGATGGGAATCAGCCCCAGCATTTT. Translated, it gives CAIRFSGDGNQPQHF.

The chain combines TRBV6-5 with TRBJ2-7, with D perhaps TRBD1 (6 bases). Germline V lookup: CDR1 MNHEY, CDR2 SVGAGI. The V gene lost 7 bases and the J gene lost 0 bases, with 16 bases spanning the gap. This CDR3 comprises 15 residues. CDR3 sequence reads: CASTWGPAYSYEQYF. In nucleotides, the CDR3 is TGTGCCAGCACCTGGGGGCCAGCATACTCCTACGAGCAGTACTTC.

The rearrangement uses TRBV30 and TRBJ1-1, with D maybe TRBD1 (6 bases). The CDR3 length is 11 residues. V lost 8 bases and J 7 bases, leaving 14 bases between the germline ends. Per germline, CDR1 GTSNPN and CDR2 SVGIG (reference sequence). The CDR3 spells CARSGDNEAFF. The CDR3 bases are TGTGCCAGATCAGGGGACAATGAAGCTTTCTTT. The entire variable domain, with the rest obtained from reference TRBV30 and TRBJ1-1, is as follows: SQTIHQWPATLVQPVGSPLSLECTVEGTSNPNLYWYRQAAGRGLQLLFYSVGIGQISSEVPQNLSASRPQDRQFILSSKKLLLSDSGFYLCARSGDNEAFFGQGTRLTVV.